This T cell receptor (beta chain) was profiled in a study of shared clonotypes between healthy human individuals. Repertoires were generated with immunoSEQ multiplex PCR, while TCRdb's copy carries only in-frame clones and drops some. The sample lists over a million clones; around 82% were seen once. The CDR3 sequence is 18 residues long. Trimming removed 7 bases at V and 4 bases at J, with 28 bases between. Looked up from germline, CDR1 is MGHRA and CDR2 is YSYEKL. The V and J genes are TRBV4-1 and TRBJ1-2; D perhaps matches TRBD1 (6 bases). The sequence was collected from a man between 18 and 35 years old in good health. Some clones in this sample may be carry-over from other donors' samples. Sequenced material: memory CD4+ T cells from PBMCs. This sample's subset: CD45RA-negative fraction. DNA of the CDR3: TGCGCCAGCACCCTTACCGGGACACGACGATCCCACGTCTATGGCTACACCTTC. This encodes CASTLTGTRRSHVYGYTF.